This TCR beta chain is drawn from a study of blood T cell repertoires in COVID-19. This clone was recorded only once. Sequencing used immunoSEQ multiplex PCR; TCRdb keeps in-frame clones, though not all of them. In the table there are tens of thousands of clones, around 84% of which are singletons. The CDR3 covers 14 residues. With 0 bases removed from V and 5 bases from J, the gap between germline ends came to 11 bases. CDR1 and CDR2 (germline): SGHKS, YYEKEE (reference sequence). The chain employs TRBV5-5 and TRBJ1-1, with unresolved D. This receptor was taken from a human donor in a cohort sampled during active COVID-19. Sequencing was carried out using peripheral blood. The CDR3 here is CASSLAPIQTEAFF. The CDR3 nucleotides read TGTGCCAGCAGCTTGGCCCCCATTCAGACTGAAGCTTTCTTT. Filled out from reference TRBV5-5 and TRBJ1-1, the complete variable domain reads DAGVTQSPTHLIKTRGQQVTLRCSPISGHKSVSWYQQVLGQGPQFIFQYYEKEERGRGNFPDRFSARQFPNYSSELNVNALLLGDSALYLCASSLAPIQTEAFFGQGTRLTVV.